The rows below give T cell receptor beta chains drawn from one sample of a study of blood T cells in healthy people across ages. Via MiXCR, TCRdb re-called the 5' RACE reads, giving one row per CDR3 protein. The data hold some 920,000 distinct CDR3 sequences, with about 53% observed a single time. Sequencing used blood. Source of these receptors: an older woman in good health. Both conserved end residues are part of each CDR3. The D gene is left open where the match is weak. Part of the rows lack a size; the others show once, few, many or a class for expanded clones.

v_gene	j_gene	abundance	d_gene	CDR3aa	CDR3nt
TRBV7-2	TRBJ1-2	once	TRBD1	CASSLPAGGRYGYTF	TGTGCCAGCAGCTTACCGGCAGGGGGACGCTATGGCTACACCTTC
TRBV6-2/TRBV6-3	TRBJ2-7	NA	TRBD1	CASRGTASTYEQYF	TGTGCCAGCAGGGGGACAGCCTCTACCTACGAGCAGTACTTC
TRBV7-2	TRBJ2-7	few	TRBD2	CASSQTSGSGSYEQYF	TGTGCCAGCAGCCAGACTAGCGGGAGCGGATCCTACGAGCAGTACTTC
TRBV24-1	TRBJ2-5	NA	NA	CATSESGNEQYF	TGTGCCACCAGTGAAAGCGGAAATGAGCAGTACTTC
TRBV3-1	TRBJ1-2	few	NA	CASRGGRNYGYTF	TGTGCCAGCAGGGGCGGGAGAAACTATGGCTACACCTTC
TRBV3-1	TRBJ2-5	NA	NA	CASSHLTNRVGTQYF	TGTGCCAGCAGCCATCTAACGAACCGCGTGGGGACCCAGTACTTC
TRBV27	TRBJ1-5	NA	TRBD1	CASSFHRGGLRQPQHF	TGTGCCAGCAGTTTCCACAGGGGAGGGTTGCGACAGCCCCAGCATTTT
TRBV5-1	TRBJ2-3	NA	TRBD2	CASSLASGGVTDTQYF	TGCGCCAGCAGCTTGGCCAGCGGGGGGGTCACAGATACGCAGTATTTT
TRBV2	TRBJ2-7	NA	TRBD1	CASIPDRDNEQYF	TGTGCCAGCATCCCGGACAGGGACAACGAGCAGTACTTC
TRBV5-6	TRBJ2-7	many	NA	CASSLNFGSYEQYF	TGTGCCAGCAGCTTAAATTTCGGTTCCTACGAGCAGTACTTC
TRBV10-3	TRBJ2-5	few	NA	CAIMAGTHAGEQYF	TGTGCCATCATGGCGGGAACACACGCGGGTGAGCAGTACTTC
TRBV10-2	TRBJ2-3	once	NA	CASGESASNGVDTQYF	TGCGCCAGCGGTGAGTCCGCCAGCAACGGGGTAGATACGCAGTATTTT
TRBV6-5	TRBJ1-2	NA	TRBD1	CASRRDRGRVVDGYTF	TGTGCCAGCAGAAGGGACAGGGGGCGCGTCGTAGATGGCTACACCTTC
TRBV27	TRBJ1-2	NA	NA	CASSPQNPDGYTF	TGTGCCAGCAGTCCTCAGAACCCGGACGGCTACACCTTC
TRBV4-2	TRBJ1-5	NA	NA	CASSQGTDSNQPQHF	TGTGCCAGCAGCCAAGGGACAGATAGCAATCAGCCCCAGCATTTT
TRBV5-1	TRBJ2-4	NA	TRBD2	CASSLVGLAVAKNIQYF	TGCGCCAGCAGCTTGGTCGGGCTAGCGGTAGCCAAAAACATTCAGTACTTC
TRBV10-2	TRBJ2-7	few	NA	CASAEPTGSLNGGYEQYF	TGCGCCAGCGCAGAACCGACAGGGTCCCTCAACGGGGGTTACGAGCAGTACTTC
TRBV27	TRBJ2-1	NA	TRBD2	CASSLTRTSGGEQFF	TGTGCCAGCAGTCTAACCCGGACTAGCGGGGGTGAGCAGTTCTTC
TRBV29-1	TRBJ2-5	many	TRBD2	CSVRTSGEETQYF	TGCAGCGTTCGGACTAGCGGGGAAGAGACCCAGTACTTC
TRBV14	TRBJ2-5	few	NA	CASSQDTAPRETQYF	TGTGCCAGCAGCCAAGACACAGCACCCAGGGAGACCCAGTACTTC
TRBV20-1	TRBJ2-7	few	TRBD2	CSARPLSGSGYEQYF	TGCAGTGCTAGACCGCTCAGCGGGAGCGGGTACGAGCAGTACTTC
TRBV29-1	TRBJ2-1	few	TRBD1	CSVIRTGGNEQFF	TGCAGCGTTATTAGGACAGGGGGCAATGAGCAGTTCTTC
TRBV14	TRBJ2-3	NA	NA	CASSQSFQATETQYF	TGTGCCAGCAGCCAATCCTTCCAAGCGACAGAGACGCAGTATTTT
TRBV7-9	TRBJ1-4	NA	TRBD1	CASKDRAEEKLFF	TGTGCCAGCAAGGACAGGGCAGAAGAAAAACTGTTTTTT
TRBV20-1	TRBJ2-1	few	TRBD2	CSASSLAGRNEQFF	TGCAGTGCTAGTTCTCTAGCGGGACGGAATGAGCAGTTCTTC
TRBV12-3/TRBV12-4	TRBJ2-1	NA	NA	CASSLYDDNEQFF	TGTGCCAGCAGTTTGTATGATGACAATGAGCAGTTCTTC
TRBV7-2	TRBJ2-5	NA	NA	CASSLEGGGWGQETQYF	TGTGCCAGCAGCTTAGAAGGTGGAGGTTGGGGTCAAGAGACCCAGTACTTC
TRBV4-1	TRBJ2-3	NA	NA	CASSQRPGDTQYF	TGCGCCAGCAGCCAAAGACCTGGGGATACGCAGTATTTT
TRBV28	TRBJ1-5	few	TRBD1	CASSPHTGTGSQPQHF	TGTGCCAGCAGTCCACATACCGGGACAGGGTCTCAGCCCCAGCATTTT
TRBV12-3/TRBV12-4	TRBJ2-7	few	NA	CASSWEAAYEQYF	TGTGCCAGCAGTTGGGAGGCTGCCTACGAGCAGTACTTC
TRBV29-1	TRBJ2-1	NA	NA	CSGDGGLSSYNEQFF	TGCAGCGGTGACGGCGGGCTGAGCTCCTACAATGAGCAGTTCTTC
TRBV19	TRBJ1-1	few	NA	CASSRTAYTEAFF	TGTGCCAGTAGCCGGACGGCGTACACTGAAGCTTTCTTT
TRBV25-1	TRBJ1-4	NA	NA	CASSESGSEKLFF	TGTGCCAGCAGTGAGTCAGGGAGTGAAAAACTGTTTTTT
TRBV25-1	TRBJ2-7	NA	NA	CASSEDSKPYEQYF	TGTGCCAGCAGTGAAGACAGTAAACCCTACGAGCAGTACTTC
TRBV7-9	TRBJ2-3	once	NA	CASSLATATDTQYF	TGTGCCAGCAGCTTAGCGACCGCCACAGATACGCAGTATTTT
TRBV20-1	TRBJ2-7	few	NA	CSARAGRMSYEQYF	TGCAGTGCTAGAGCGGGTAGGATGTCGTACGAGCAGTACTTC
TRBV27	TRBJ1-2	NA	NA	CASRTFTGNNNYGYTF	TGTGCCAGCCGAACCTTTACAGGGAATAATAACTATGGCTACACCTTC
TRBV6-2/TRBV6-3	TRBJ2-7	many	NA	CASPPENRPEYLGYEQYF	TGTGCCAGCCCCCCGGAGAACAGGCCTGAGTATTTGGGATACGAGCAGTACTTC
TRBV20-1	TRBJ1-6	few	TRBD1	CSARDAGTGGSPLHF	TGCAGTGCTAGAGATGCCGGGACAGGGGGCTCACCCCTCCACTTT
TRBV2	TRBJ1-4	NA	NA	CASAGGRGDEKLFF	TGTGCCAGCGCAGGAGGGCGCGGGGATGAAAAACTGTTTTTT
TRBV7-9	TRBJ2-5	NA	NA	CASSPPAGLETQYF	TGTGCCAGCAGCCCGCCGGCAGGATTAGAGACCCAGTACTTC
TRBV10-3	TRBJ2-7	NA	NA	CAIRGGGDAYEQYF	TGTGCCATCCGAGGGGGGGGGGACGCCTACGAGCAGTACTTC
TRBV20-1	TRBJ1-2	NA	NA	CSARDDSSGQQRLYGYTF	TGCAGTGCTAGAGATGACAGTTCGGGTCAACAGCGACTCTATGGCTACACCTTC
TRBV29-1	TRBJ1-2	few	TRBD1	CSVPQDRGEGYTF	TGCAGCGTACCCCAGGACAGGGGTGAGGGCTACACCTTC
TRBV4-1	TRBJ1-4	few	TRBD1	CASSPPTGKEKLFF	TGCGCCAGCAGCCCACCGACAGGGAAAGAAAAACTGTTTTTT
TRBV7-9	TRBJ2-7	NA	NA	CASSLDDTEQYF	TGTGCCAGCAGCTTAGATGATACCGAGCAGTACTTC